The rows below give T cell receptor beta chains drawn from one sample of a study of T cell repertoires in cytomegalovirus infection. Using its own MiXCR run on the reads, TCRdb lists one record per CDR3 protein. The table records 300,000 to 400,000 distinct CDR3 sequences, around 9.5% of them present only once. Input material: PBMCs. These receptors were taken from a human donor in good health (CMV status not recorded). Some clones in this sample may be carry-over from other donors' samples. CDR3s include the opening cysteine and the closing phenylalanine or tryptophan. The D gene is left open where the match is weak.

v_call: TRBV12-3/TRBV12-4; j_call: TRBJ2-5; d_call: TRBD2; cdr3_aa: CASSLLAGVQETQYF
v_call: TRBV7-2; j_call: TRBJ2-5; d_call: TRBD1; cdr3_aa: CASRSTGQSLQETQYF
v_call: TRBV7-8; j_call: TRBJ2-1; d_call: .; cdr3_aa: CASGVRWGANEQFF
v_call: TRBV30; j_call: TRBJ2-4; d_call: .; cdr3_aa: CAWTGEPKNIQYF
v_call: TRBV19; j_call: TRBJ1-2; d_call: TRBD1; cdr3_aa: CASRYGTVSLTEHGYTF
v_call: TRBV7-9; j_call: TRBJ2-1; d_call: .; cdr3_aa: CASSLDGYNEQFF
v_call: TRBV6-5; j_call: TRBJ1-1; d_call: .; cdr3_aa: CASSYFGGAEAFF
v_call: TRBV2; j_call: TRBJ1-1; d_call: TRBD1; cdr3_aa: CASSPRRGPNTEAFF
v_call: TRBV20-1; j_call: TRBJ1-2; d_call: .; cdr3_aa: CRLKSKGGGYGYTF
v_call: TRBV6-2/TRBV6-3; j_call: TRBJ2-1; d_call: TRBD2; cdr3_aa: CASSSPPSGRPSKAYNEQFF
v_call: TRBV7-9; j_call: TRBJ2-2; d_call: TRBD2; cdr3_aa: CASLQTSGRTGENTGELFF
v_call: TRBV7-6; j_call: TRBJ2-6; d_call: .; cdr3_aa: CARAHSGANVLTF
v_call: TRBV7-2; j_call: TRBJ1-4; d_call: .; cdr3_aa: CASSLDGAATNEKLFF
v_call: TRBV7-2; j_call: TRBJ2-1; d_call: TRBD2; cdr3_aa: CASGGGTSGGF
v_call: TRBV15; j_call: TRBJ2-5; d_call: .; cdr3_aa: CATSRVRAHGGETQYF
v_call: TRBV6-5; j_call: TRBJ2-7; d_call: TRBD2; cdr3_aa: CASSTSGGLYEQYF
v_call: TRBV12-3/TRBV12-4; j_call: TRBJ2-5; d_call: .; cdr3_aa: CASSLGPSGTETQYF
v_call: TRBV7-2; j_call: TRBJ2-1; d_call: TRBD1; cdr3_aa: CASSSQGYNEQFF
v_call: TRBV6-1; j_call: TRBJ1-1; d_call: .; cdr3_aa: CASSEVPQTEAFF
v_call: TRBV7-2; j_call: TRBJ2-3; d_call: .; cdr3_aa: CASSSPTGTGAHTQYF
v_call: TRBV7-9; j_call: TRBJ2-1; d_call: TRBD2; cdr3_aa: CASSSPPGLAITNEQFF
v_call: TRBV7-6; j_call: TRBJ2-6; d_call: .; cdr3_aa: CASSFVAGANVLTF
v_call: TRBV12-3/TRBV12-4; j_call: TRBJ2-1; d_call: TRBD2; cdr3_aa: CASSRLAGGPNKQFF
v_call: TRBV7-2; j_call: TRBJ2-7; d_call: .; cdr3_aa: CASSRGGDYEQYF
v_call: TRBV7-9; j_call: TRBJ2-1; d_call: .; cdr3_aa: CASSWTGTPRNEQFF
v_call: TRBV20-1; j_call: TRBJ1-5; d_call: .; cdr3_aa: CSASRQAGSNQPQHF
v_call: TRBV20-1; j_call: TRBJ1-2; d_call: TRBD1; cdr3_aa: CSATGTGGFGYTF
v_call: TRBV11-3; j_call: TRBJ2-2; d_call: .; cdr3_aa: CASSLSGFTGELFF
v_call: TRBV7-2; j_call: TRBJ2-3; d_call: .; cdr3_aa: CASSLNDYTDTQYF
v_call: TRBV7-2; j_call: TRBJ2-7; d_call: TRBD2; cdr3_aa: CASSFALSSGGAYEQYF
v_call: TRBV7-2; j_call: TRBJ2-1; d_call: .; cdr3_aa: CASSLISGNEQFF
v_call: TRBV2; j_call: TRBJ2-5; d_call: TRBD2; cdr3_aa: CASRRLAGYQETQYF
v_call: TRBV7-3; j_call: TRBJ2-2; d_call: .; cdr3_aa: CASSLGFEQDVTGELFF
v_call: TRBV7-2; j_call: TRBJ1-2; d_call: .; cdr3_aa: CASSPAQVSYGYTF
v_call: TRBV4-3; j_call: TRBJ1-1; d_call: .; cdr3_aa: CASSQGFGRLNTEAFF
v_call: TRBV7-2; j_call: TRBJ1-2; d_call: .; cdr3_aa: CARMATTNYYGYTF
v_call: TRBV20-1; j_call: TRBJ2-1; d_call: .; cdr3_aa: CSASRGQKQFF
v_call: TRBV5-1; j_call: TRBJ2-7; d_call: .; cdr3_aa: CASSWGTSSDEQYF
v_call: TRBV12-3/TRBV12-4; j_call: TRBJ2-1; d_call: TRBD2; cdr3_aa: CASRGTTTPREQFF
v_call: TRBV7-2; j_call: TRBJ1-5; d_call: .; cdr3_aa: CASSKSGRTPSQHF
v_call: TRBV11-2; j_call: TRBJ2-3; d_call: TRBD2; cdr3_aa: CASSPPGTSGIWTQYF
v_call: TRBV7-3; j_call: TRBJ1-1; d_call: .; cdr3_aa: CASSPTGRSVRAEAFF
v_call: TRBV2; j_call: TRBJ1-1; d_call: .; cdr3_aa: CASSGRDTKAFF
v_call: TRBV7-8; j_call: TRBJ2-7; d_call: TRBD2; cdr3_aa: CASSTGLAGGNEQYF
v_call: TRBV7-2; j_call: TRBJ2-7; d_call: .; cdr3_aa: CASSSRTSYEQYF
v_call: TRBV6-5; j_call: TRBJ2-7; d_call: .; cdr3_aa: CASSYGSRGHTYEQYF
v_call: TRBV12-3/TRBV12-4; j_call: TRBJ1-4; d_call: .; cdr3_aa: CASSRGGGQEKLFF
v_call: TRBV11-2; j_call: TRBJ2-3; d_call: TRBD2; cdr3_aa: CASSLGGRAGDTQYF
v_call: TRBV19; j_call: TRBJ1-2; d_call: .; cdr3_aa: CASSMVAGVSYTF
v_call: TRBV6-5; j_call: TRBJ2-2; d_call: .; cdr3_aa: CASTGQDTGELFF